This T cell receptor (beta chain) was sequenced during a study of cytomegalovirus exposure and HLA in healthy donors. Study-wide results and caveats: The study flagged fewer than 200 TCR beta chains as cytomegalovirus-associated. A few chains tied to CMV proved CMV antigen-specific in vitro. Earlier results showed most TCR beta V segments being productive about 87% or about 30% of the time. Information on immune exposure was restricted to one variable (CMV serostatus).

Germline V gives CDR1 SGHTA, CDR2 FQGNSA. The CDR3 length is 13 residues. V was clipped by 4 bases and J by 2 bases, with 8 bases between them. Use of 60 Vbeta and 13 Jbeta primers characterized the PCR. Method: immunoSEQ multiplex PCR; TCRdb's copy keeps in-frame clones and lacks some. This sample has a few hundred thousand clones, with 75% to 80% found just once. This clone was detected once. Its specificity is unknown. The sample contains more than one DNA sequence encoding this CDR3. This receptor was obtained from a man in his late teens or twenties in good health and CMV-seronegative. The chain has TRBV7-2 and TRBJ1-1, with D tentatively TRBD1 (6 bases). The sequencing sample was made of PBMCs. CDR3 DNA: TGTGCCAGCAGCTGGACAGTCAACACTGAAGCTTTCTTT. Protein: CASSWTVNTEAFF.